This T cell receptor (beta chain) was obtained from a study of identical twins. TCRdb analysed the 5' RACE reads with MiXCR anew, one entry per CDR3 protein. The data contain 450,000 to 650,000 distinct CDR3 sequences, around a tenth of them singletons. With V trimmed by 3 bases and J by 2 bases, 10 bases remained unmatched. The germline CDR1 and CDR2 sequences are SGDLS and YYNGEE. The CDR3 covers 16 residues. The data also belong to a second study, concerning yellow fever vaccine responses in identical twins.

J is TRBJ2-5 and V is TRBV9, with 7 positions matching TRBD1. The receptor was derived from a woman younger than 30 in good health. Sample: PBMCs. The CDR3 region has the DNA TGTGCCAGCAGCGCCGACGGACAGGCCCGACAAGAGACCCAGTACTTC. Translated: CASSADGQARQETQYF.